This TCR beta chain was found in a study of patients and donors after allogeneic stem cell transplantation. This CDR3 region has 15 residues. Germline CDR1 SGHNT, CDR2 YYREEE (reference sequence). The V end lost 0 bases, the J end lost 1 base, and 10 bases lay between the germline ends. TCRdb recomputed calls from the RT-PCR reads with MiXCR, one row per CDR3 protein. The sample lists fewer than 500,000 distinct CDR3 sequences, 16% seen once, with about 7% in the top ten. The sequence came from a human donor who was either an allogeneic HSCT recipient or a stem cell or donor lymphocyte infusion donor (not recorded which). It is not recorded whose cells these are; they may come from a transplant donor. The J gene is TRBJ2-5, the V gene TRBV5-4; perhaps D is TRBD1 or TRBD2 (6 bases each). The sequenced sample was blood, either unsorted or a sorted T cell fraction (not recorded which). The CDR3 here is CASSLGGARQETQYF. As DNA, the CDR3 is TGTGCCAGCAGCTTGGGGGGGGCCCGCCAAGAGACCCAGTACTTC. Together with reference TRBV5-4 and TRBJ2-5, the CDR3 gives the full variable domain: ETGVTQSPTHLIKTRGQQVTLRCSSQSGHNTVSWYQQALGQGPQFIFQYYREEENGRGNFPPRFSGLQFPNYSSELNVNALELDDSALYLCASSLGGARQETQYFGPGTRLLVL.